The 22 T cell receptor beta chains below were found in one sample sequenced in a study of Ad26.COV2.S vaccination and SARS-CoV-2 variants. TCRdb's copy holds only in-frame clones and misses some; the assay was immunoSEQ multiplex PCR. The sample shows around 450,000 clones, roughly nine tenths of them seen only once. Treatment reported: about 20 received Ad26.COV2.S at low or high dose, single or two shots; 5 received placebo; per-sample allocation not given. Day 63 after the first injection of vaccine or placebo was the sampling time. The sequencing used peripheral blood, collected in a trial of Ad26.COV2.S vaccine versus placebo. The receptors were sampled from a person aged 18-65 years who received the Ad26.COV2.S COVID-19 vaccine or a placebo.

V is TRBV20-1 and J is TRBJ1-5, with a weak D call TRBD1 (5 bases). V gave up 3 bases and J gave up 7 bases, with 13 bases separating them. This CDR3 is 13 amino acids long. Looked up from germline, CDR1 is DFQATT and CDR2 is SNEGSKA (reference sequence). CDR3 sequence reads: CSASRSGKQPQHF. The CDR3 nucleotides read TGCAGTGCTAGTCGGTCAGGGAAGCAGCCCCAGCATTTT.

This clone was detected a few times. The V gene is TRBV6-5, the J gene TRBJ2-7, with 7 bases fitting TRBD1. J was trimmed by 4 bases and V by 10 bases; bases with no gene match: 4. Germline V gene data show CDR1 as MNHEY and CDR2 as SVGAGI. The CDR3 runs 11 residues. CDR3: CATHRGYEQYF. The CDR3, as DNA: TGTGCCACCCACAGGGGATACGAGCAGTACTTC.

The V gene is TRBV6-2 or TRBV6-3, the J gene TRBJ1-2, with D hard to call. The V and J ends lost 2 bases and 8 bases respectively, with 15 bases between them. This CDR3 comprises 14 residues. Germline V CDR1 and CDR2: MNHEY, SVGEGT. In DNA form, the CDR3 reads TGTGCCAGCAGTTACCGAGGACCTGCGGGAGGCTACACCTTC. Amino acids: CASSYRGPAGGYTF.

The gene calls are TRBV3-1 (or the pseudogene TRBV3-2) and TRBJ2-7; D possibly uses TRBD1 or TRBD2 (5 bases each). The CDR3 contains 16 residues. V was trimmed by 3 bases and J by 2 bases, leaving 17 bases between them. Germline CDR1 LGHDT, CDR2 YNNKEL (reference sequence). The CDR3 sequence: CASSHSLGADTYEQYF. The DNA for the CDR3 is TGTGCCAGCAGCCACTCCCTCGGGGCAGATACCTACGAGCAGTACTTC.

The chain links TRBV7-3 to TRBJ2-1; TRBD2 aligns across 8 bases. The V gene end was trimmed by 5 bases and the J gene end by 7 bases; junction bases not matched to a gene: 10. The CDR3 totals 15 residues. The germline V gene encodes CDR1 SGHTA and CDR2 FQGTGA. CDR3 loop: CASSQSSGVWNEQFF. The CDR3 nucleotides read TGTGCCAGCAGCCAAAGTAGCGGGGTGTGGAATGAGCAGTTCTTC. Full variable domain (rest looked up from reference TRBV7-3 and TRBJ2-1): GAGVSQTPSNKVTEKGKYVELRCDPISGHTALYWYRQSLGQGPEFLIYFQGTGAADDSGLPNDRFFAVRPEGSVSTLKIQRTERGDSAVYLCASSQSSGVWNEQFFGPGTRLTVL.

This clone was seen a single time. The J gene is TRBJ1-1, the V gene TRBV6-5; D remains unclear. From germline, CDR1 is MNHEY and CDR2 SVGAGI. The CDR3 is 15 residues long. V dropped 2 bases and J dropped 0 bases, with 10 bases sitting between them. Written as DNA, the CDR3 is TGTGCCAGCAGTTACCTTCGAGGAATGAACACTGAAGCTTTCTTT. This gives the protein CASSYLRGMNTEAFF.

V is TRBV27 and J is TRBJ1-4; the D gene is possibly TRBD1 (6 bases). The CDR3 is 18 residues long. Germline CDR1 is MNHEY and CDR2 is SMNVEV (reference sequence). With 6 bases removed from V and 4 bases from J, the gap between germline ends came to 24 bases. The CDR3 DNA reads TGTGCCAGCAGGCGTCGCCCCGGGACACCCGCTAGTAATGAAAAACTGTTTTTT. It yields the protein CASRRRPGTPASNEKLFF.

CDR3: CASRTTGGYEKLFF. CDR3 DNA sequence: TGTGCCAGCAGAACGACAGGGGGCTATGAAAAACTGTTTTTT. This chain uses TRBV11-2 with TRBJ1-4; 10 nucleotides agree with TRBD1. The trim removed 6 bases at V and 6 bases at J, leaving 4 bases unmatched. The germline CDR1 and CDR2 sequences are SGHAT and FQNNGV. This CDR3 region has 14 residues.

The chain is built from TRBV7-9 and TRBJ1-4, with 7 bases matching TRBD1. The trim removed 4 bases at V and 7 bases at J, leaving 18 bases unmatched. CDR3 length equals 18 residues. Per germline, CDR1 SEHNR and CDR2 FQNEAQ (reference sequence). CDR3 in DNA: TGTGCCAGCAGCTATTCTCAAGGGTGGAGGGGGCGCTTTGAAAAACTGTTTTTT. Translating gives CASSYSQGWRGRFEKLFF.

The chain couples TRBV18 to TRBJ2-5; 7 bases match TRBD2. Germline trimming cut 2 bases from V and 4 bases from J; bases unmatched to any gene: 7. Per the germline V gene, CDR1 is KGHSH and CDR2 is LQKENI. The CDR3 totals 15 residues. The CDR3 protein is CASSPSTSEGETQYF. The CDR3 DNA is TGTGCCAGCTCACCAAGCACTAGCGAAGGAGAGACCCAGTACTTC. The complete variable domain, with remaining parts taken from reference TRBV18 and TRBJ2-5, reads NAGVMQNPRHLVRRRGQEARLRCSPMKGHSHVYWYRQLPEEGLKFMVYLQKENIIDESGMPKERFSAEFPKEGPSILRIQQVVRGDSAAYFCASSPSTSEGETQYFGPGTRLLVL.

This chain links TRBV7-6 with TRBJ2-5, with D hard to call. V lost 3 bases, J lost 5 bases, and 10 bases lay in between. This CDR3 contains 13 residues. CDR1 is SGHVS, CDR2 FNYEAQ, per germline. CDR3 DNA sequence: TGTGCCAGCAGCTTCAGGTCCCGGGAGACCCAGTACTTC. It encodes CASSFRSRETQYF.

V gene TRBV6-5 combines with J gene TRBJ2-7; D possibly uses TRBD1 or TRBD2 (6 bases each). Between the trimmed V and J ends, which lost 2 bases and 9 bases, there was a span of 14 bases. Germline loops: CDR1 MNHEY, CDR2 SVGAGI. The CDR3 has 13 residues. The CDR3 coding sequence is TGTGCCAGCAGTTACATTGGAGGAGGGGGGCAGTACTTC. Translation gives CASSYIGGGGQYF.

DNA of the CDR3: TGTGCCAGCAGCCGGACGGCGACCTACGGCTACACCTTC. Protein sequence: CASSRTATYGYTF. The chain has TRBV5-4 and TRBJ1-2, with D unclear. The CDR3 totals 13 residues. Germline V gives CDR1 SGHNT, CDR2 YYREEE (reference sequence). Trimming removed 4 bases from V and 8 bases from J, with 15 bases in between.

The rearrangement joins TRBV12-3 or TRBV12-4 to TRBJ2-1; D gene unclear. This CDR3 contains 13 residues. Trimming shortened V by 4 bases and J by 5 bases, and 9 bases separated the two germline ends. The CDR3 is CASSYGTHNEQFF. CDR3 DNA sequence: TGTGCCAGCAGTTATGGAACCCACAATGAGCAGTTCTTC.

The rearrangement uses TRBV4-3 and TRBJ2-1, with a possible D match to TRBD1 (5 bases). The CDR3 is 16 residues long. CDR1 is LGHNA, CDR2 YSLEER, per germline. The V end was cut by 0 bases, the J end by 2 bases, with 11 bases between. CDR3 DNA: TGCGCCAGCAGCCAAGATACGACAGATACCTACAATGAGCAGTTCTTC. Its translation is CASSQDTTDTYNEQFF.

This clone has a single count. This rearrangement joins TRBV20-1 to TRBJ2-3; D remains unclear. V was pared by 5 bases and J by 5 bases, with 5 bases between. Germline CDR1 DFQATT, CDR2 SNEGSKA (reference sequence). The CDR3 length is 10 residues. The CDR3 coding sequence is TGCAGTGCTTTGGGAGATACGCAGTATTTT. Translation gives CSALGDTQYF.

The V call is TRBV7-6, the J call TRBJ2-3; D gene ambiguous. Germline CDR1 SGHVS, CDR2 FNYEAQ. The length of the CDR3 is 13 residues. Trimming removed 6 bases at V and 2 bases at J, with 9 bases between. CDR3 sequence: CASRPPLTDTQYF. DNA for the CDR3: TGTGCCAGCAGGCCGCCCCTCACAGATACGCAGTATTTT.

The chain joins TRBV25-1 to TRBJ2-7; no firm D call. The V and J ends lost 6 bases and 3 bases respectively, with 6 bases between them. CDR3 size: 11 residues. CDR1 and CDR2 from the germline V gene are MGHDK and SYGVNS. The CDR3 coding sequence is TGTGCCAGCAGCAACGGCTACGAGCAGTACTTC. It encodes CASSNGYEQYF.

This chain links TRBV7-9 with TRBJ1-1, with 9 bases matching TRBD1. CDR1 is SEHNR, CDR2 FQNEAQ, per germline (reference sequence). V lost 0 bases and J lost 1; bases outside the gene matches: 9. This CDR3 spans 18 amino acids. The DNA of the CDR3 is TGTGCCAGCAGCTTAGCAAGGCCGGGACAGGGAGAGAACACTGAAGCTTTCTTT. Protein product: CASSLARPGQGENTEAFF.

The chain is built from TRBV15 and TRBJ1-4; weak D call: TRBD1 (6 bases). Deletions cut 1 base from V and 6 bases from J, with 12 bases between. This CDR3 is built from 15 residues. The germline V gene has CDR1 LNHNV and CDR2 YYDKDF (reference sequence). DNA for the CDR3: TGTGCCACCAGCAGAGTGACAGGAGTTGATGAAAAACTGTTTTTT. Translating it yields CATSRVTGVDEKLFF.

The chain links TRBV6-5 to TRBJ2-3, with D unresolved. Germline lookup yields CDR1 MNHEY and CDR2 SVGAGI. The ends were cut back, 8 bases at V and 2 bases at J, with 8 bases in the middle. CDR3 length: 12 amino acids. CDR3 region: CASGVLTDTQYF. CDR3 bases: TGTGCCAGCGGGGTCCTCACAGATACGCAGTATTTT.

The rearrangement links TRBV7-6 to TRBJ1-1, with TRBD1 identical over 7 bases. V shed 4 bases, J shed 2 bases, and the junction held 7 bases outside the gene matches. Germline V gene lookup returns CDR1 SGHVS and CDR2 FNYEAQ. The CDR3 spans 15 residues. The chain's CDR3 is CASSSNRGGNTEAFF. DNA of the CDR3: TGTGCCAGCAGCTCCAACAGGGGAGGAAACACTGAAGCTTTCTTT. Full variable domain (rest looked up from reference TRBV7-6 and TRBJ1-1): GAGVSQSPRYKVTKRGQDVALRCDPISGHVSLYWYRQALGQGPEFLTYFNYEAQQDKSGLPNDRFSAERPEGSISTLTIQRTEQRDSAMYRCASSSNRGGNTEAFFGQGTRLTVV.